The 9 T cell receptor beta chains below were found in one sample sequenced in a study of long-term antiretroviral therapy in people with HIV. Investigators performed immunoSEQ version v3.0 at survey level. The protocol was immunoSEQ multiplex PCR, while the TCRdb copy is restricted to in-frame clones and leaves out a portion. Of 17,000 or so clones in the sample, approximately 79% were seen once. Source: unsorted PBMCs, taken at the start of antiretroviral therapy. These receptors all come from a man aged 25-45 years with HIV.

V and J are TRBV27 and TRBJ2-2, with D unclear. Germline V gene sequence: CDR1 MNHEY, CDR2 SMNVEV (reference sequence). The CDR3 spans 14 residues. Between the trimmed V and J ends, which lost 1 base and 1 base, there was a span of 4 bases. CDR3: CASSLWRNTGELFF. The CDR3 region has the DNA TGTGCCAGCAGTTTATGGAGGAACACCGGGGAGCTGTTTTTT.

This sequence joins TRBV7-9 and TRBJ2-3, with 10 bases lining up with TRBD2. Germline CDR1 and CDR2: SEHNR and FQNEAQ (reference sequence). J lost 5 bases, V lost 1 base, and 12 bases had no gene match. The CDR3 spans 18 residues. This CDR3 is CASSLGGVAGGQGDTQYF. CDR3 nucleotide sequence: TGTGCCAGCAGCTTAGGAGGTGTAGCGGGAGGCCAGGGAGATACGCAGTATTTT.

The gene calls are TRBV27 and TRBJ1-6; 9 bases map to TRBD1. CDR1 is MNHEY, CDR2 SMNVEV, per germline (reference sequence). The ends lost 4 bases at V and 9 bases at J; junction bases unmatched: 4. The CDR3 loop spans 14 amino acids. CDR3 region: CASSWDRALSPLHF. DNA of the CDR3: TGTGCCAGCAGTTGGGACAGGGCCCTTTCACCCCTCCACTTT.

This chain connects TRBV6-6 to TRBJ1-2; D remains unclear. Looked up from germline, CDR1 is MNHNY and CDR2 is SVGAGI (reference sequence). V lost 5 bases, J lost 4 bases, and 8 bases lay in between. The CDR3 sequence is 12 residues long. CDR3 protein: CASSTEIYGYTF. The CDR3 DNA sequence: TGTGCCAGCAGTACAGAGATCTATGGCTACACCTTC.

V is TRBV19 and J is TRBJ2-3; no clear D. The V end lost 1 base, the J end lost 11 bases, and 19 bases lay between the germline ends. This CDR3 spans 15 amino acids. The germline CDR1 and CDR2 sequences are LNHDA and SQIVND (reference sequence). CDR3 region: CASSIASPIRFGQYF. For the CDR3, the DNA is TGTGCCAGTAGTATAGCCTCACCCATCCGCTTTGGGCAGTATTTT.

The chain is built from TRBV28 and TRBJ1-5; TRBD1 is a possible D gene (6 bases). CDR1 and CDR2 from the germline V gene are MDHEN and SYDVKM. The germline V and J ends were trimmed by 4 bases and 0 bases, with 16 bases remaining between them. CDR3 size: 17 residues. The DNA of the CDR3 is TGTGCCAGCAGTTCCACTTCGGACAGCTATAGCAATCAGCCCCAGCATTTT. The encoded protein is CASSSTSDSYSNQPQHF. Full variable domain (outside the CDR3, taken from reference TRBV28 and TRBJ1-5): DVKVTQSSRYLVKRTGEKVFLECVQDMDHENMFWYRQDPGLGLRLIYFSYDVKMKEKGDIPEGYSVSREKKERFSLILESASTNQTSMYLCASSSTSDSYSNQPQHFGDGTRLSIL.

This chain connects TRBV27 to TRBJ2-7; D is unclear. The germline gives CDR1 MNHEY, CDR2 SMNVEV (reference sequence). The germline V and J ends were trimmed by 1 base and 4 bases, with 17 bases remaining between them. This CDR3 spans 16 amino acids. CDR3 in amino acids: CASSLFRPTTWYEQYF. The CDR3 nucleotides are TGTGCCAGCAGTTTATTTAGGCCAACGACTTGGTACGAGCAGTACTTC.

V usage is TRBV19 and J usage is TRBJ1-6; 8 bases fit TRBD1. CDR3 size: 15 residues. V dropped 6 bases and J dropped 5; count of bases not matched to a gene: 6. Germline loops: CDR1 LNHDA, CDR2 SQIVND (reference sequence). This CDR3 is CASRDQTGDNSPLHF. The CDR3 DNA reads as TGTGCCAGTAGGGACCAGACAGGGGATAATTCACCCCTCCACTTT.

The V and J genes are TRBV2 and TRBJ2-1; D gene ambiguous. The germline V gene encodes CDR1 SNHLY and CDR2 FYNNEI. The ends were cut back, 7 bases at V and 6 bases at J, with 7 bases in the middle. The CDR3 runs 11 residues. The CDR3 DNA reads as TGTGCCAGCACCTCGGTCAATGAGCAGTTCTTC. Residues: CASTSVNEQFF.